Described below is a single T cell receptor beta chain sequence and its context. The target antigen is unknown. CDR3 size: 15 residues. The J segment lost 4 bases and the V segment lost 2 bases, leaving 8 bases of the junction unmatched. Germline CDR1 and CDR2: SGHRS and YFSETQ. The data belong to a study of T-cell memory formation after mild COVID-19. Notes on the study in general: Clones contracting over day 15 to 85 were CD4/CD8 balanced, with later expanders leaning CD4+. Contracting CD8+ clones were enriched in EMRA, CD4+ mainly in CM and EM.

cDNA libraries for TCR alpha and TCR beta, carrying sample barcodes and UMIs, came from 5'RACE with constant-segment primers. TCRdb re-called the 5' RACE reads with MiXCR, one entry per CDR3 protein. The sample lists roughly 340,000 distinct CDR3 sequences; roughly 19% were seen once. Sample: PBMCs or a T cell subset sorted from them (not recorded which). This TCR derives from a man aged 18 to 35 who had mild COVID-19 (a few samples of this study predate the infection). Cell type and time point are not known. The chain links TRBV5-1 to TRBJ2-7; 8 bases are shared with TRBD1. CDR3 amino acids: CASSFFDRGRYEQYV. In DNA form, the CDR3 reads TGCGCCAGCAGCTTCTTCGACAGGGGAAGGTACGAGCAGTACGTC.